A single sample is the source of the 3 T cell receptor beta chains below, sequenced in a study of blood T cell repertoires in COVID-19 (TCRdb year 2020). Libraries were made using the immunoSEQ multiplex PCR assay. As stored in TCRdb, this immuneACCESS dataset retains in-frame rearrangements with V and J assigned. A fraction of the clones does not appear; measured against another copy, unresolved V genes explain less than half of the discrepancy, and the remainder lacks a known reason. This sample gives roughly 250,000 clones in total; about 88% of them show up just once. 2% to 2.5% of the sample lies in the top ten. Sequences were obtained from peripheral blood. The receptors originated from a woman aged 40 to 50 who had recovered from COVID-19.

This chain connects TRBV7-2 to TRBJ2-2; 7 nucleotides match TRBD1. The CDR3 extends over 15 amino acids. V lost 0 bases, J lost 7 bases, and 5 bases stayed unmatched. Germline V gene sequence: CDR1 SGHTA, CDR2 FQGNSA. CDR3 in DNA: TGTGCCAGCAGCTTAGCGCCAGGGGGTAACGGGGAGCTGTTTTTT. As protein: CASSLAPGGNGELFF.

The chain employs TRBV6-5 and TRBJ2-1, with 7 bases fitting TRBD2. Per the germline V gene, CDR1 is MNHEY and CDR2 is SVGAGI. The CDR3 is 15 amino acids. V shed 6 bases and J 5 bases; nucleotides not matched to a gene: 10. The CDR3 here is CASRPASGLNNEQFF. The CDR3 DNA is TGTGCCAGCAGGCCCGCTAGCGGCCTTAACAATGAGCAGTTCTTC.

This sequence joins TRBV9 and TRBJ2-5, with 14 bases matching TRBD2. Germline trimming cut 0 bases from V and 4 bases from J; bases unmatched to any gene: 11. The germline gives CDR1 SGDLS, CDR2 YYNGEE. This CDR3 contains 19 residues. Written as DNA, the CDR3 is TGTGCCAGCAGCGTAGGGGGACTAGCGGGGGCTCCCGCAGGAGAGACCCAGTACTTC. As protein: CASSVGGLAGAPAGETQYF.